This TCR beta chain was sequenced in a study of OX40 agonist ivuxolimab in advanced cancers. Whole-study findings and limits: Specificity for antigen went undetermined in the expanded peripheral T cells.

Comment on this clone: Its antigen is currently unknown.

Germline assignment: CDR1 SGDLS and CDR2 YYNGEE. The CDR3 has 12 residues. With 0 bases removed from V and 10 bases from J, the gap between germline ends came to 8 bases. Sequencing was performed with immunoSEQ multiplex PCR; in TCRdb, only in-frame clones are kept and a portion is missing. This table has around 99,000 clones, 90% appearing once. Samples of blood were obtained at baseline, on cycle 4 day 1, and on cycle 7 day 1. This sequence originates from an adult with an advanced solid tumor such as melanoma, head and neck, liver or kidney cancer. The genes are TRBV9 and TRBJ2-1; D remains ambiguous. The sequencing here drew on CD4+ or CD8+ T cells sorted from blood, taken in a trial of the OX40 agonist ivuxolimab. The CDR3 spells CASSVVGGEQFF. The CDR3 DNA reads as TGTGCCAGCAGCGTAGTTGGCGGAGAGCAGTTCTTC.